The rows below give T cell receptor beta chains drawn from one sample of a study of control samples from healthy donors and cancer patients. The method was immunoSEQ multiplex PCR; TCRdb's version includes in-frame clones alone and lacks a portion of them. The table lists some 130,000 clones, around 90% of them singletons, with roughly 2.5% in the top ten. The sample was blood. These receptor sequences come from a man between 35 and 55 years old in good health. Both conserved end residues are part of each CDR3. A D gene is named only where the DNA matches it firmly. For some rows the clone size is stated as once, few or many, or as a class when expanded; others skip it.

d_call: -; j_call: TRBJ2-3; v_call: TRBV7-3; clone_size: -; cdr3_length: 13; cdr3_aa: CASSGGATDTQYF; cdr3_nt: TGTGCCAGCAGCGGGGGGGCCACAGATACGCAGTATTTT
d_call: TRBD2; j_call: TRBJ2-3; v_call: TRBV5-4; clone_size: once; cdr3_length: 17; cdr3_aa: CASSLSGGGISTDTQYF; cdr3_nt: TGTGCCAGCAGCTTGAGCGGGGGGGGGATAAGCACAGATACGCAGTATTTT
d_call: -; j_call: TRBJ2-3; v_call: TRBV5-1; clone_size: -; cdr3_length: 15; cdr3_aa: CASSSTGPGGDTQYF; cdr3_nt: TGCGCCAGCAGCTCGACAGGGCCCGGAGGGGATACGCAGTATTTT
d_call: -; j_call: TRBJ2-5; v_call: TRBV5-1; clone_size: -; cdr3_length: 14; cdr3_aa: CASSLGGRSETQYF; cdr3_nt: TGCGCCAGCAGCTTAGGGGGAAGGTCGGAGACCCAGTACTTC
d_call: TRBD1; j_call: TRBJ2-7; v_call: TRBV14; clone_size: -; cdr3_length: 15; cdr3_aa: CASSQGTGGSYEQYF; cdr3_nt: TGTGCCAGCAGCCAAGGGACAGGGGGATCCTACGAGCAGTACTTC
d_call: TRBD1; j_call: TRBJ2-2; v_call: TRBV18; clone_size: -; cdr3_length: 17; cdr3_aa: CASYPTAGDRVTGELFF; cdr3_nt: TGTGCCAGCTACCCCACCGCCGGAGACAGGGTTACCGGGGAGCTGTTTTTT
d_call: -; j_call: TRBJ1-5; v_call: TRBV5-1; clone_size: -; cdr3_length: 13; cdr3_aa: CASSLNQNQPQHF; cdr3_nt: TGCGCCAGCAGCTTGAACCAAAATCAGCCCCAGCATTTT
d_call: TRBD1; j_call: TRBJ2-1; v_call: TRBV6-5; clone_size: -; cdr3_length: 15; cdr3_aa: CASRPGTGFNNEQFF; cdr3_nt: TGTGCCAGCAGACCCGGGACAGGGTTCAACAATGAGCAGTTCTTC
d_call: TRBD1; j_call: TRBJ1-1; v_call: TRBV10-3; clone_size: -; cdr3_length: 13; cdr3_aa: CATSTGGNTEAFF; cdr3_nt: TGTGCCACTTCAACAGGGGGGAACACTGAAGCTTTCTTT
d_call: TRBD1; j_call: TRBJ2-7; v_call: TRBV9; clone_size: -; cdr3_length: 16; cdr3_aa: CASRPKLTGSPHEQYF; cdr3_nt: TGTGCCAGCAGACCAAAACTGACAGGGAGTCCCCACGAGCAGTACTTC
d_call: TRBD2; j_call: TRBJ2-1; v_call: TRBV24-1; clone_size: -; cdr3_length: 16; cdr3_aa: CATSDLGAGDYNEQFF; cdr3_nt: TGTGCCACCAGTGATTTAGGAGCGGGGGACTACAATGAGCAGTTCTTC
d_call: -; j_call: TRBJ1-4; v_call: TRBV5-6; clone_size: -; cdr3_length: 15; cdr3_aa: CASSREQDWDEKLFF; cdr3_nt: TGTGCCAGCAGCAGAGAACAGGATTGGGATGAAAAACTGTTTTTT
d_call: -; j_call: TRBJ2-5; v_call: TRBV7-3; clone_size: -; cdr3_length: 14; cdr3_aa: CASSLGPSQETQYF; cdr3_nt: TGTGCCAGCAGCTTAGGACCGAGCCAAGAGACCCAGTACTTC
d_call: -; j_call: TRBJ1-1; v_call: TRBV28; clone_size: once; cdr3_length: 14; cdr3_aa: CASSQDITHTEAFF; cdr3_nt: TGTGCCAGCAGCCAGGACATTACCCACACTGAAGCTTTCTTT
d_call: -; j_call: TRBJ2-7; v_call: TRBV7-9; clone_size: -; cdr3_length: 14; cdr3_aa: CASSSSITSYEQYF; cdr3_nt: TGTGCCAGCAGCTCCTCGATCACCTCCTACGAGCAGTACTTC
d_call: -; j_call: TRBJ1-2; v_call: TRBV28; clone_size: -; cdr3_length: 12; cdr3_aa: CASSLENYGYTF; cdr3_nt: TGTGCCAGCAGTTTAGAGAACTATGGCTACACCTTC
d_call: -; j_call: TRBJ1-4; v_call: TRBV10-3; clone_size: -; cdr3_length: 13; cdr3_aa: CAIRGPSNEKLFF; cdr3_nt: TGTGCCATCAGGGGGCCGTCGAATGAAAAACTGTTTTTT
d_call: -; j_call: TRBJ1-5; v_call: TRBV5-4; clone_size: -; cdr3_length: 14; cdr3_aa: CASSEQGLEQPQHF; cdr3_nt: TGTGCCAGCAGCGAACAGGGCCTGGAACAGCCCCAGCATTTT
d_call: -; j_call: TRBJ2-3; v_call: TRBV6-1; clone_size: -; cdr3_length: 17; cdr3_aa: CASSEEIAGAYTDTQYF; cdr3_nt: TGTGCCAGCAGTGAGGAGATTGCGGGGGCCTACACAGATACGCAGTATTTT
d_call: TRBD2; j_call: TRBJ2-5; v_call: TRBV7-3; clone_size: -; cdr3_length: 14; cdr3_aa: CASSLGGGQETQYF; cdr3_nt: TGTGCCAGCAGCTTGGGCGGGGGACAAGAGACCCAGTACTTC
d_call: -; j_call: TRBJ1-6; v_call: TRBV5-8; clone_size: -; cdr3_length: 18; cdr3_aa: CASSRTKTGSSYNSPLHF; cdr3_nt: TGTGCCAGCAGCAGAACCAAAACAGGGAGCTCCTATAATTCACCCCTCCACTTT
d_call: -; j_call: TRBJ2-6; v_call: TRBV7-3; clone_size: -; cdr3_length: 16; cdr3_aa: CASSPGRLSGANVLTF; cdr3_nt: TGTGCCAGCAGCCCCGGGCGCCTCTCTGGGGCCAACGTCCTGACTTTC
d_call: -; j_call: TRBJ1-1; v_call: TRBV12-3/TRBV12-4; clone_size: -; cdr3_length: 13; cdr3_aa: CASSPPRNTEAFF; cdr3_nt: TGTGCCAGCAGTCCCCCCCGGAACACTGAAGCTTTCTTT
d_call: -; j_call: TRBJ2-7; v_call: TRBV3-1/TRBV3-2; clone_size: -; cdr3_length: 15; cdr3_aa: CASSGRLRSSYEQYF; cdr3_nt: TGTGCCAGCAGCGGAAGACTCCGCAGCTCCTACGAGCAGTACTTC
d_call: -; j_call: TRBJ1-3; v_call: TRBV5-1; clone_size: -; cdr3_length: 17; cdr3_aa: CASSWNSPLSSGNTIYF; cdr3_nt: TGCGCCAGCAGCTGGAATTCACCGCTTAGCTCTGGAAACACCATATATTTT
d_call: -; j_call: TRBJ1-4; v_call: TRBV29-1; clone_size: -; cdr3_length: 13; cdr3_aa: CSVGGATNEKLFF; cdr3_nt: TGCAGCGTTGGTGGCGCAACTAATGAAAAACTGTTTTTT
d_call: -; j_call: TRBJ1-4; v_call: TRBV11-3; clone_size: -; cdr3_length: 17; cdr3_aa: CASSLEASAATNEKLFF; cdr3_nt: TGTGCCAGCAGCTTAGAGGCGTCCGCGGCAACTAATGAAAAACTGTTTTTT
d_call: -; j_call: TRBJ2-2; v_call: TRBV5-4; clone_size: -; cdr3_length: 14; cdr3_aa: CASSLGAGPGELFF; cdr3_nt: TGTGCCAGCAGCTTGGGGGCAGGCCCCGGGGAGCTGTTTTTT
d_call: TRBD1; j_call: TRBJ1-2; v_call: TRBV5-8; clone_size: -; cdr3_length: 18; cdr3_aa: CASSLDMIQGTIRYGYTF; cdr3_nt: TGTGCCAGCAGCTTGGATATGATACAGGGGACGATAAGATATGGCTACACCTTC
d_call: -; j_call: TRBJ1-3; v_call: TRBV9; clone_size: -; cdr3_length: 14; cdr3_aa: CASSDRVSKNTIYF; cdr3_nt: TGTGCCAGCAGCGACCGAGTTAGTAAAAACACCATATATTTT
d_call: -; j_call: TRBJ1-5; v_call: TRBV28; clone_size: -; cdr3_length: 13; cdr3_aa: CASRRQGRQPQHF; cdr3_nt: TGTGCCAGCAGGCGGCAGGGGAGACAGCCCCAGCATTTT
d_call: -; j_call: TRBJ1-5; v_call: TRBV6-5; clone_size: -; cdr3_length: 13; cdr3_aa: CASTPGAGQPQHF; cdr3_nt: TGTGCCAGCACCCCGGGGGCCGGTCAGCCCCAGCATTTT
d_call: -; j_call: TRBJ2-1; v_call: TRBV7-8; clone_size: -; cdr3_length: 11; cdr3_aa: CASSFMNEQFF; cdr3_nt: TGTGCCAGCAGCTTCATGAATGAGCAGTTCTTC
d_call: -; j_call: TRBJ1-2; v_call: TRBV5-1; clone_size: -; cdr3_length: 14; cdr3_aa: CASSPSGGLYGYTF; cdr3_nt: TGCGCCAGCAGCCCGTCCGGTGGGCTCTATGGCTACACCTTC
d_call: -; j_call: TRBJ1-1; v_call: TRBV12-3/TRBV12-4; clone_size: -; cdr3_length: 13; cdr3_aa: CASSFVGGGEAFF; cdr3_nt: TGTGCCAGCAGTTTCGTAGGGGGGGGTGAAGCTTTCTTT
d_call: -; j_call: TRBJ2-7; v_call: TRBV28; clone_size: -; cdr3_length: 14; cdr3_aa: CASSYPEGSYEQYF; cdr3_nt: TGTGCCAGCAGCTACCCCGAGGGTTCTTACGAGCAGTACTTC
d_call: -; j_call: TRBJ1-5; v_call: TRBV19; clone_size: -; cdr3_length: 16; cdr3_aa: CASSIGGARVNQPQHF; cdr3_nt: TGTGCCAGTAGTATAGGGGGGGCGCGTGTCAATCAGCCCCAGCATTTT
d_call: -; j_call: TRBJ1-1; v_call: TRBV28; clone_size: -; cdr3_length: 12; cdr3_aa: CASRRGETEAFF; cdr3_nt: TGTGCCAGCCGCAGGGGTGAGACTGAAGCTTTCTTT
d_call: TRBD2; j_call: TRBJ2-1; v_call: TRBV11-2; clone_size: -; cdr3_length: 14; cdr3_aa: CASSYLAGVREQFF; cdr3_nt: TGTGCCAGCAGCTACCTGGCGGGGGTCCGGGAGCAGTTCTTC
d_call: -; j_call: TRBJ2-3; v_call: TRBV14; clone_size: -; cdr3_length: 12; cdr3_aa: CASSHGTDTQYF; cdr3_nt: TGTGCCAGCAGCCACGGAACAGATACGCAGTATTTT
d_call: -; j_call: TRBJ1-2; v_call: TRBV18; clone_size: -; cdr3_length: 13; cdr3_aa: CASRDTGIGGYTF; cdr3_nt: TGTGCCAGTCGAGATACAGGGATCGGTGGCTACACCTTC
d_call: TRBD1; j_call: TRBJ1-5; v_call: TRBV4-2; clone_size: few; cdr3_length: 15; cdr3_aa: CASSPEQGTHQPQHF; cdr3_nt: TGTGCCAGCAGCCCCGAACAGGGGACCCATCAGCCCCAGCATTTT
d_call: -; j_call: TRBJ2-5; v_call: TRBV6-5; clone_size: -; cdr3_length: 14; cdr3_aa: CASSQTRVGETQYF; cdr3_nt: TGTGCCAGCAGCCAAACTAGGGTCGGAGAGACCCAGTACTTC
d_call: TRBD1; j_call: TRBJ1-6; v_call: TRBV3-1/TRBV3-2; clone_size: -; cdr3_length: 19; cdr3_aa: CASSRTLQGKRSYNSPLHF; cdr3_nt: TGTGCCAGCAGCCGAACCCTACAGGGGAAACGCTCCTATAATTCACCCCTCCACTTT
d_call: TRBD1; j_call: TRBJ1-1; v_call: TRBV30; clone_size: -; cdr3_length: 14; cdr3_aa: CAWSKRGPNTEAFF; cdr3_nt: TGTGCCTGGAGTAAAAGGGGGCCTAACACTGAAGCTTTCTTT
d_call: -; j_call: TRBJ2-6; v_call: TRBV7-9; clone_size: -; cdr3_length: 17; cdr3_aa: CASGGIGGSSGANVLTF; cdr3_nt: TGTGCCAGCGGAGGGATCGGTGGTTCCTCTGGGGCCAACGTCCTGACTTTC
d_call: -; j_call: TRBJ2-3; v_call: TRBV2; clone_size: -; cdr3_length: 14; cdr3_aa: CASRKTSQTDTQYF; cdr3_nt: TGTGCCAGCAGGAAAACTAGCCAGACAGATACGCAGTATTTT
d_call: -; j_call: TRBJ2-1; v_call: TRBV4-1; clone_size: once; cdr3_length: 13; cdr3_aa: CASSQERMDEQFF; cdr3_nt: TGCGCCAGCAGCCAAGAACGCATGGATGAGCAGTTCTTC